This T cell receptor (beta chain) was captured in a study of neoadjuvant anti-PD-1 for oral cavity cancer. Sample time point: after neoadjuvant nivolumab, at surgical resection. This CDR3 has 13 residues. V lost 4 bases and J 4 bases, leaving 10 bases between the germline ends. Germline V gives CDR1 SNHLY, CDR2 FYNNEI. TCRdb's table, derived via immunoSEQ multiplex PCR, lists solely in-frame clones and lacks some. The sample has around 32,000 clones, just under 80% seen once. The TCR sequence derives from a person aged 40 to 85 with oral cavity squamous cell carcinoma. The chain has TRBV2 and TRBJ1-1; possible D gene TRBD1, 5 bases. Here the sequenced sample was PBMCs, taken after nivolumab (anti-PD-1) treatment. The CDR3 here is CASSGGGATEAFF. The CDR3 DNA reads TGTGCCAGCAGTGGTGGAGGGGCCACTGAAGCTTTCTTT.